This entry lists 21 T cell receptor beta chains sequenced from one sample in a study of cytomegalovirus exposure and HLA in healthy donors. The study ran its PCR with 60 Vbeta and 13 Jbeta primers. Only in-frame clones appear in the TCRdb table, and some are missing; sequencing was by immunoSEQ multiplex PCR. The sample has roughly 200,000 clones, around 88% seen once. Sequences were obtained from PBMCs. The receptors here all came from a woman between 18 and 30 years old in good health and CMV-seronegative.

The chain has TRBV10-2 and TRBJ2-7; 7 nucleotides agree with TRBD2. The ends lost 1 base at V and 0 bases at J; junction bases unmatched: 0. The CDR3 covers 14 residues. Germline assignment: CDR1 WSHSY and CDR2 SAAADI. The CDR3 loop reads CASSEWEGSYEQYF. As DNA, the CDR3 is TGCGCCAGCAGTGAGTGGGAGGGCTCCTACGAGCAGTACTTC.

This chain connects TRBV7-9 to TRBJ2-5, with 9 bases that match TRBD2. Trimming removed 1 base from V and 1 base from J; junction bases left unmatched: 13. This CDR3 comprises 19 residues. CDR1 and CDR2 (germline): SEHNR, FQNEAQ (reference sequence). The CDR3 DNA is TGTGCCAGCAGCTTAGATTTGTTGTTCGCGGGGGGGAGCCAAGAGACCCAGTACTTC. Translation gives CASSLDLLFAGGSQETQYF.

The CDR3 DNA reads as TGTGCCAGCAGCCCCGGGATCCAAGAGACCCAGTACTTC. It encodes CASSPGIQETQYF. The J gene is TRBJ2-5, the V gene TRBV9, with a tentative D call TRBD2 (5 bases). Per the germline V gene, CDR1 is SGDLS and CDR2 is YYNGEE. V was pared by 4 bases and J by 1 base, with 8 bases between. This CDR3 is built from 13 residues.

About this clone itself: At the DNA level, this CDR3 is encoded by other sequences in the same sample as well. The chain has TRBV5-1 and TRBJ1-4; D may be TRBD1 (5 bases). This CDR3 contains 14 residues. Trimming left V 0 bases short and J 8 bases short, with 11 bases between. Looked up from germline, CDR1 is SGHRS and CDR2 is YFSETQ. CDR3 in DNA: TGCGCCAGCAGCTTGGGCAGGGTTGGAGAAAAACTGTTTTTT. Translation: CASSLGRVGEKLFF. The full variable domain, its missing parts supplied by reference TRBV5-1 and TRBJ1-4, is KAGVTQTPRYLIKTRGQQVTLSCSPISGHRSVSWYQQTPGQGLQFLFEYFSETQRNKGNFPGRFSGRQFSNSRSEMNVSTLELGDSALYLCASSLGRVGEKLFFGSGTQLSVL.

The rearrangement uses TRBV7-3 and TRBJ1-1; D is ambiguous. Trimming pared 3 bases from V and 1 base from J, leaving 6 bases between. The V gene's germline CDR1 is SGHTA and CDR2 FQGTGA. The CDR3 is 13 amino acids. CDR3 nucleotide sequence: TGTGCCAGCAGCTTTCGAGCGAACACTGAAGCTTTCTTT. Translated, it gives CASSFRANTEAFF.

V and J are TRBV2 and TRBJ2-1; 9 bases map to TRBD1. The J segment lost 3 bases and the V segment lost 7 bases, leaving 1 base of the junction unmatched. The CDR3 spans 13 residues. Per the germline V gene, CDR1 is SNHLY and CDR2 is FYNNEI. The CDR3 protein is CASKDRGYNEQFF. Written as DNA, the CDR3 is TGTGCCAGCAAGGACAGGGGCTACAATGAGCAGTTCTTC.

This chain connects TRBV5-6 to TRBJ2-1; possibly TRBD2 for D (6 bases). Trimming shortened V by 2 bases and J by 8 bases, and 17 bases separated the two germline ends. This CDR3 is 15 amino acids long. Per germline, CDR1 SGHDT and CDR2 YYEEEE. The CDR3 nucleotides read TGTGCCAGCAGCTTACCGACTAGTTACTCGGATGAGCAGTTCTTC. Amino acid sequence: CASSLPTSYSDEQFF.

The rearrangement uses TRBV19 and TRBJ2-3; the match to TRBD1 covers 7 bases. The CDR3 is 16 amino acids. Trimming at V came to 5 bases and at J to 3 bases, leaving 11 bases not matched to a gene. Per the germline V gene, CDR1 is LNHDA and CDR2 is SQIVND (reference sequence). The CDR3 sequence: CASSPGRQGGTDTQYF. The DNA of the CDR3 is TGTGCCAGTAGTCCCGGGCGACAGGGTGGGACAGATACGCAGTATTTT.

The CDR3 is CASSLGGTGANQPQHF. The CDR3 DNA is TGTGCCAGCAGCTTAGGAGGGACAGGCGCCAATCAGCCCCAGCATTTT. The J gene is TRBJ1-5, the V gene TRBV7-3, with TRBD1 identical over 8 bases. The CDR3 runs to 16 residues. J lost 3 bases, V lost 2 bases, and 6 bases had no gene match. The V gene's germline CDR1 is SGHTA and CDR2 FQGTGA.

This clone came up once. This sequence joins TRBV27 and TRBJ2-5; TRBD1 matches at 7 bases. Germline V CDR1 and CDR2: MNHEY, SMNVEV (reference sequence). The CDR3 length is 14 residues. The junction had 9 bases not matched to a gene; V was cut back by 6 bases and J by 5 bases. The CDR3 coding sequence is TGTGCCAGCAGGCCATACAGGGGCGGGGAGACCCAGTACTTC. Amino acid sequence: CASRPYRGGETQYF.

The CDR3 nucleotides are TGTGCCAGTAGTAACCGGGACAGGGGGTACGAGCAGTACTTC. The encoded protein is CASSNRDRGYEQYF. V gene TRBV19 combines with J gene TRBJ2-7, with 11 bases matching TRBD1. Germline CDR1 and CDR2: LNHDA and SQIVND (reference sequence). The CDR3 is 14 amino acids. The junction had 3 bases not matched to a gene; V was cut back by 4 bases and J by 4 bases.

This chain joins TRBV7-6 and TRBJ2-1, with D tentatively TRBD1 (5 bases). This CDR3 spans 16 amino acids. Germline loops: CDR1 SGHVS, CDR2 FNYEAQ. Trimming cost V 1 base and J 8 bases, with 18 bases left between them. CDR3 residues: CASSLEGLARFDEQFF. DNA of the CDR3: TGTGCCAGCAGCTTAGAGGGGTTGGCTAGATTTGATGAGCAGTTCTTC.

The J gene is TRBJ2-3, the V gene TRBV21-1; TRBD2 is the table's D call and was not checked against the DNA. TRBV21-1 is shown as a pseudogene. This CDR3 comprises 16 residues. CDR3: CATRFSGGKFSDTQYF. The CDR3 DNA reads as TGTGCCACCAGGTTTAGCGGGGGGAAATTTTCAGATACGCAGTATTTT.

This clone was found a few times. V and J are TRBV19 and TRBJ1-3, with D uncertain. Germline V lookup: CDR1 LNHDA, CDR2 SQIVND (reference sequence). V lost 8 bases and J 3 bases, leaving 11 bases between the germline ends. This CDR3 region has 13 residues. CDR3: CASPPNYGNTIYF. CDR3 sequence (DNA): TGTGCCAGTCCTCCTAACTATGGAAACACCATATATTTT.

The CDR3 reads CASSIRTGYGYTF. The CDR3 bases are TGTGCCAGTAGTATTCGGACAGGTTATGGCTACACCTTC. The rearrangement uses TRBV19 and TRBJ1-2; 7 nucleotides match TRBD1. Germline trimming cut 3 bases from V and 5 bases from J; bases unmatched to any gene: 3. This CDR3 spans 13 amino acids. CDR1 and CDR2 from the germline V gene are LNHDA and SQIVND (reference sequence).

V and J are TRBV6-5 and TRBJ2-7; D gene uncertain. This CDR3 is built from 12 residues. Trimming pared 6 bases from V and 6 bases from J, leaving 12 bases between. Germline V gene sequence: CDR1 MNHEY, CDR2 SVGAGI. CDR3 nucleotide sequence: TGTGCCAGCAGGAACAGTTTATCCGAGCAGTACTTC. Its protein is CASRNSLSEQYF.

The chain joins TRBV4-3 to TRBJ1-2; the D gene is possibly TRBD1 (5 bases). The CDR3 totals 14 residues. Germline V gives CDR1 LGHNA, CDR2 YSLEER. V lost 0 bases and J 8 bases, leaving 13 bases between the germline ends. CDR3 residues: CASSQDRGGWGYTF. CDR3 DNA: TGCGCCAGCAGCCAAGACCGGGGGGGATGGGGCTACACCTTC.

The V call is TRBV6-6, the J call TRBJ1-5; 7 bases are shared with TRBD1. Germline V gene data show CDR1 as MNHNY and CDR2 as SVGAGI (reference sequence). The CDR3 runs 16 residues. J gave up 4 bases and V 5 bases, and 11 bases lay outside the gene matches. The CDR3 region has the DNA TGTGCCAGCAGTAGACAGGGAACCCGTTGGAATCAGCCCCAGCATTTT. Amino acids: CASSRQGTRWNQPQHF.

The gene calls are TRBV5-6 and TRBJ2-5; D possibly corresponds to TRBD2 (7 bases). V was shortened by 1 base and J by 5 bases, with 18 bases between the two germline ends. Germline V lookup: CDR1 SGHDT, CDR2 YYEEEE. The length of the CDR3 is 16 residues. The CDR3 coding sequence is TGTGCCAGCAGCTTGCGGGGGGCGAGTGGGGTGGAGACCCAGTACTTC. This codes for CASSLRGASGVETQYF.

The rearrangement links TRBV7-5 to TRBJ2-7; TRBD1 is the table's D call, not checked against the DNA. TRBV7-5 is marked as a pseudogene. This CDR3 is built from 11 residues. The CDR3 nucleotides are TGTGTCAGAAGCTCGACAGTCTTGCTGTACTTC. Translated: CVRSSTVLLYF.

This chain links TRBV5-1 with TRBJ1-1, with a possible D match to TRBD1 (6 bases). CDR1 and CDR2 (germline): SGHRS, YFSETQ. Trimming pared 0 bases from V and 0 bases from J, leaving 6 bases between. The CDR3 length is 14 residues. The CDR3 protein is CASSLDRVNTEAFF. DNA of the CDR3: TGCGCCAGCAGCTTGGACAGGGTGAACACTGAAGCTTTCTTT.